The 17 T cell receptor beta chains in this list originate from one sample, sequenced in a study of CD8+ T cells in alopecia areata. Sequencing relied on a cDNA template that was reverse transcribed from extracted RNA. The method was immunoSEQ multiplex PCR; TCRdb's version includes in-frame clones alone and lacks a portion of them. The sample consists of about 120,000 clones, roughly two thirds of them appearing once. Sample: CD4+ T cells sorted from blood. These TCRs come from a human donor in good health.

This clone was counted between two and nine times. The chain recombines TRBV18 with TRBJ2-7; perhaps TRBD1 as D (6 bases). V was pared by 4 bases and J by 3 bases, with 7 bases between. Germline CDR1 KGHSH, CDR2 LQKENI. The CDR3 runs 12 residues. CDR3 bases: TGTGCCAGCTCACGACAGGACTACGAGCAGTACTTC. Translation gives CASSRQDYEQYF.

V is TRBV29-1 and J is TRBJ2-1, with D possibly called TRBD1 or TRBD2 (5 bases each). Trimming removed 5 bases from V and 6 bases from J, with 8 bases in between. CDR1 and CDR2 (germline): SQVTM, ANQGSEA. The CDR3 contains 11 residues. The CDR3 DNA sequence: TGCAGCGTTCCGGGGCTCAATGAGCAGTTCTTC. Translating it yields CSVPGLNEQFF.

The chain recombines TRBV2 with TRBJ1-1; TRBD1 might be the D (5 bases). Germline values: CDR1 SNHLY, CDR2 FYNNEI. V lost 6 bases to trimming and J lost 4 bases, with 9 bases between them. CDR3 length equals 12 residues. CDR3 residues: CASRVGGTEAFF. In DNA form, the CDR3 reads TGTGCCAGCAGGGTGGGGGGCACTGAAGCTTTCTTT. The complete variable domain, with remaining parts taken from reference TRBV2 and TRBJ1-1, reads EPEVTQTPSHQVTQMGQEVILRCVPISNHLYFYWYRQILGQKVEFLVSFYNNEISEKSEIFDDQFSVERPDGSNFTLKIRSTKLEDSAMYFCASRVGGTEAFFGQGTRLTVV.

The rearrangement joins TRBV11-2 to TRBJ1-2, with TRBD1 matching over 7 bases. V lost 4 bases, J lost 2 bases, and 4 bases stayed unmatched. Per germline, CDR1 SGHAT and CDR2 FQNNGV. This CDR3 has 14 amino acids. The CDR3 sequence: CASSSLTGNYGYTF. The CDR3 DNA follows: TGTGCCAGCAGCTCCTTGACAGGGAACTATGGCTACACCTTC.

This chain uses TRBV14 with TRBJ1-2, with D possibly TRBD1 on 5 matching bases. The length of the CDR3 is 13 residues. Trimming left V 0 bases short and J 7 bases short, with 9 bases between. Germline CDR1 is SGHDN and CDR2 is FVKESK. CDR3 coding DNA: TGTGCCAGCAGCCAAGACCAGAGGGGTGGCTACACCTTC. Protein sequence: CASSQDQRGGYTF.

V is TRBV7-9 and J is TRBJ1-2; 8 nucleotides line up with TRBD1. The junction had 2 bases not matched to a gene; V was cut back by 2 bases and J by 6 bases. The germline V gene encodes CDR1 SEHNR and CDR2 FQNEAQ (reference sequence). CDR3 length: 13 amino acids. The CDR3 protein is CASSLLTGDGYTF. The CDR3 DNA sequence: TGTGCCAGCAGCTTACTGACAGGGGATGGCTACACCTTC.

This clone has just a few counts. J is TRBJ2-2 and V is TRBV2; D is unclear. The germline CDR1 and CDR2 sequences are SNHLY and FYNNEI. The CDR3 consists of 13 residues. V was shortened by 5 bases and J by 4 bases, with 8 bases between the two germline ends. The CDR3 protein is CASSPWFTGELFF. The CDR3 coding sequence is TGTGCCAGCAGTCCGTGGTTCACCGGGGAGCTGTTTTTT.

This clone has a handful of counts. V gene TRBV5-1 combines with J gene TRBJ2-7; D is undetermined. Trimming stripped 2 bases from V and 5 bases from J, with 5 bases between. The CDR3 runs to 11 residues. Germline V CDR1 and CDR2: SGHRS, YFSETQ. DNA for the CDR3: TGCGCCAGCAGCTTTTTAGACGAGCAGTACTTC. It specifies CASSFLDEQYF. The full variable domain, with the rest looked up from reference TRBV5-1 and TRBJ2-7, is KAGVTQTPRYLIKTRGQQVTLSCSPISGHRSVSWYQQTPGQGLQFLFEYFSETQRNKGNFPGRFSGRQFSNSRSEMNVSTLELGDSALYLCASSFLDEQYFGPGTRLTVT.

The chain is built from TRBV18 and TRBJ1-3; the D is unclear. Germline CDR1 reads KGHSH; CDR2 reads LQKENI. Between the trimmed V and J ends, which lost 6 bases and 3 bases, there was a span of 12 bases. The CDR3 spans 14 residues. Written as DNA, the CDR3 is TGTGCCAGCTCGTCCCTGTTGGTTGGAAACACCATATATTTT. This translates into CASSSLLVGNTIYF. The whole variable domain, remainder taken from reference TRBV18 and TRBJ1-3, is NAGVMQNPRHLVRRRGQEARLRCSPMKGHSHVYWYRQLPEEGLKFMVYLQKENIIDESGMPKERFSAEFPKEGPSILRIQQVVRGDSAAYFCASSSLLVGNTIYFGEGSWLTVV.

J is TRBJ1-5 and V is TRBV30; no definite D call. Germline CDR1 reads GTSNPN; CDR2 reads SVGIG (reference sequence). The CDR3 sequence is 14 residues long. With 0 bases removed from V and 7 bases from J, the gap between germline ends came to 13 bases. The CDR3 protein is CAWSVQPATQPQHF. CDR3 nucleotides: TGTGCCTGGAGTGTACAACCGGCCACACAGCCCCAGCATTTT.

This clone has a single count. V gene TRBV5-1 combines with J gene TRBJ2-1; D remains ambiguous. Germline-derived CDR1 and CDR2 are SGHRS and YFSETQ. Trimming pared 4 bases from V and 13 bases from J, leaving 15 bases between. The length of the CDR3 is 12 residues. The CDR3 nucleotides are TGCGCCAGCAGCCCCAAGGGCCCTATCCAGTTCTTC. Its translation: CASSPKGPIQFF. The whole variable domain, filled in from reference TRBV5-1 and TRBJ2-1, reads KAGVTQTPRYLIKTRGQQVTLSCSPISGHRSVSWYQQTPGQGLQFLFEYFSETQRNKGNFPGRFSGRQFSNSRSEMNVSTLELGDSALYLCASSPKGPIQFFGPGTRLTVL.

The chain couples TRBV29-1 to TRBJ2-7; no clear D gene. Trimming stripped 1 base from V and 5 bases from J, with 9 bases between. The CDR3 totals 12 residues. Germline CDR1 SQVTM, CDR2 ANQGSEA. This CDR3 reads CSVEVSRDEQYF. The CDR3, as DNA: TGCAGCGTTGAAGTGTCACGAGACGAGCAGTACTTC.

The chain recombines TRBV19 with TRBJ2-3, with unresolved D. The V gene's germline CDR1 is LNHDA and CDR2 SQIVND (reference sequence). V was clipped by 3 bases and J by 6 bases, with 7 bases between them. The CDR3 runs 12 residues. The chain's CDR3 is CASSMARDTQYF. The CDR3 nucleotides read TGTGCCAGTAGTATGGCCCGCGATACGCAGTATTTT.

Only a few counts were recorded for this clone. This same CDR3 is encoded by further DNA sequences in the sample. The CDR3 loop reads CSVSENTEAFF. The CDR3 bases are TGCAGCGTTTCAGAGAACACTGAAGCTTTCTTT. The chain joins TRBV29-1 to TRBJ1-1; D gene unclear. Germline V gene data show CDR1 as SQVTM and CDR2 as ANQGSEA. CDR3 length: 11 residues. Trimming pared 5 bases from V and 1 base from J, leaving 5 bases between.

The chain joins TRBV4-1 to TRBJ1-5; TRBD1 is a possible D gene (5 bases). From germline, CDR1 is MGHRA and CDR2 YSYEKL. The CDR3 length is 15 residues. V was trimmed by 2 bases and J by 6 bases, leaving 14 bases between them. The CDR3 reads CASSQTPREGQPQHF. The CDR3 DNA sequence: TGCGCCAGCAGCCAAACTCCCAGGGAGGGTCAGCCCCAGCATTTT.

The V call is TRBV29-1, the J call TRBJ2-1, with D possibly being TRBD1 (6 bases). CDR3 length: 13 amino acids. From germline, CDR1 is SQVTM and CDR2 ANQGSEA. The CDR3 protein is CTIQGSFGNEQFF. Written as DNA, the CDR3 is TGCACGATACAGGGAAGTTTCGGCAATGAGCAGTTCTTC.

The rearrangement links TRBV18 to TRBJ2-2; D ambiguous. CDR3 length: 14 residues. Trimming pared 6 bases from V and 1 base from J, leaving 9 bases between. Germline CDR1 and CDR2: KGHSH and LQKENI. CDR3 DNA: TGTGCCAGCTCGCACGATAGGAACACCGGGGAGCTGTTTTTT. Translating gives CASSHDRNTGELFF.